These 11 T cell receptor beta chains were all obtained from the same sample, sequenced in a study of blood T cell repertoires in COVID-19. Clones were read by immunoSEQ multiplex PCR, and TCRdb kept only the in-frame ones, dropping some. Counted here are about 140,000 clones, 88% occurring once; the ten biggest clones make up about 2%. The sequencing input was peripheral blood. The receptors originated from a man between 65 and 80 years old with acute or convalescent COVID-19.

V is TRBV6-5 and J is TRBJ1-2; 10 bases map to TRBD1. Germline CDR1 MNHEY, CDR2 SVGAGI. The V and J ends lost 4 bases and 6 bases, in that order; junction bases with no gene match: 5. This CDR3 comprises 14 residues. CDR3 sequence: CASSSRGQGDGYTF. For the CDR3, the DNA is TGTGCCAGCAGTTCACGCGGACAGGGGGATGGCTACACCTTC.

V usage is TRBV5-6 and J usage is TRBJ1-5; D call uncertain. V dropped 0 bases and J dropped 3 bases, with 10 bases sitting between them. Germline CDR1 and CDR2: SGHDT and YYEEEE. The CDR3 consists of 15 residues. The CDR3 bases are TGTGCCAGCAGCTTGGGGCAGGATTACAATCAGCCCCAGCATTTT. This sequence encodes CASSLGQDYNQPQHF.

The chain recombines TRBV7-9 with TRBJ1-4, with D unresolved. Trimming removed 7 bases at V and 7 bases at J, with 16 bases between. The CDR3 is 14 residues long. Germline CDR1 and CDR2: SEHNR and FQNEAQ (reference sequence). The CDR3 sequence is CASIPIRQGEKLFF. The CDR3 nucleotides read TGTGCCAGCATCCCGATCAGGCAAGGTGAAAAACTGTTTTTT.

V gene TRBV19 combines with J gene TRBJ1-2; the match to TRBD1 covers 7 bases. Looked up from germline, CDR1 is LNHDA and CDR2 is SQIVND (reference sequence). The V segment lost 5 bases and the J segment 5 bases; nucleotides outside the gene matches: 5. The CDR3 runs to 13 residues. CDR3: CASSGTATYGYTF. Here the CDR3 DNA reads TGTGCCAGTAGTGGGACAGCCACTTATGGCTACACCTTC. Complete variable domain (other parts from reference TRBV19 and TRBJ1-2): DGGITQSPKYLFRKEGQNVTLSCEQNLNHDAMYWYRQDPGQGLRLIYYSQIVNDFQKGDIAEGYSVSREKKESFPLTVTSAQKNPTAFYLCASSGTATYGYTFGSGTRLTVV.

This chain connects TRBV5-1 to TRBJ2-5; 11 bases line up with TRBD1. There are 15 residues in the CDR3. The J segment lost 4 bases and the V segment lost 4 bases, leaving 6 bases of the junction unmatched. CDR1 and CDR2 from the germline V gene are SGHRS and YFSETQ. Here the CDR3 DNA reads TGCGCCAGCAGCAGGACAGGGGGCGGAGGAGAGACCCAGTACTTC. Its translation: CASSRTGGGGETQYF.

In the case of this clone: A junction boundary mismatches the germline segment, possibly from a read error. The rearrangement uses TRBV6-1 and TRBJ1-4, with a weak D call TRBD1 (5 bases). The CDR3 spans 13 residues. Germline V gene sequence: CDR1 MNHNS, CDR2 SASEGT. The CDR3 sequence is CASSQAQGEKLFF. CDR3 sequence (DNA): TGTGCCAGCAGTCAAGCTCAGGGTGAAAAACTGTTTTTT.

The rearrangement links TRBV14 to TRBJ2-3, with a possible D match to TRBD1 (6 bases). There are 14 residues in the CDR3. CDR1 and CDR2 from the germline V gene are SGHDN and FVKESK. V was pared by 4 bases and J by 4 bases, with 12 bases between. This chain's CDR3 is CASSPYRQADTQYF. In DNA, the CDR3 is TGTGCCAGCAGCCCCTACCGACAGGCAGATACGCAGTATTTT.

The chain carries TRBV5-1 and TRBJ2-1, with 7 bases lining up with TRBD2. Germline CDR1 SGHRS, CDR2 YFSETQ. V was pared by 4 bases and J by 8 bases, with 9 bases of the junction left unmatched. The CDR3 loop spans 14 amino acids. The CDR3 spells CASSPSREGHEQFF. The CDR3 nucleotides read TGCGCCAGCAGCCCTTCTAGGGAGGGACATGAGCAGTTCTTC.

The V call is TRBV24-1, the J call TRBJ1-4; a possible D gene is TRBD1 (5 bases). This CDR3 region has 16 residues. V was shortened by 3 bases and J by 2 bases, with 12 bases between the two germline ends. Germline lookup yields CDR1 KGHDR and CDR2 SFDVKD. The CDR3 loop reads CATSDPRVVTNEKLFF. The CDR3 DNA sequence: TGTGCCACCAGTGATCCCAGGGTGGTGACTAATGAAAAACTGTTTTTT.

The rearrangement links TRBV6-5 to TRBJ1-2; D remains unclear. V was trimmed by 7 bases and J by 7 bases, leaving 13 bases between them. Germline CDR1 and CDR2: MNHEY and SVGAGI. This CDR3 is built from 12 residues. The CDR3 DNA follows: TGTGCCAGCACCCTAGTTTCCTCTGGCTACACCTTC. Its protein product is CASTLVSSGYTF.

CDR3 protein: CATSELGQGDTGELFF. Here the CDR3 DNA reads TGTGCCACCAGTGAATTGGGACAGGGGGACACCGGGGAGCTGTTTTTT. The chain links TRBV24-1 to TRBJ2-2, with TRBD1 matching 11 bases. CDR3 length: 16 residues. Trimming took 4 bases from V and 3 from J; bases not matched to a gene: 3. Germline lookup yields CDR1 KGHDR and CDR2 SFDVKD.